This TCR beta chain is drawn from a study of blood T cells in healthy people across ages. In this sample, this clonotype turned up a few times. Its antigen is undetermined. Germline V gives CDR1 SEHNR, CDR2 FQNEAQ (reference sequence). V was pared by 5 bases and J by 6 bases, with 14 bases between. This CDR3 contains 14 residues. General study points: While age rose, TCR beta diversity per million T cells dropped in a roughly linear way. It was the long-lived donors that had more naive CD4+ cells and higher diversity than aged donors.

A second PCR, run for about 6 to 12 cycles, used a sample-barcoded 5' primer plus a J-beta primer mix. Template switching added a 12-random-nucleotide identifier to every cDNA molecule. TCRdb redid the calling of the 5' RACE reads with MiXCR, one entry per CDR3 protein. This table has 730,000 or so distinct CDR3 sequences, less than 45% appearing once. This clonotype was obtained from a man older than 75 in good health. Sequenced: blood. J is TRBJ1-5 and V is TRBV7-9, with unresolved D. The CDR3 here is CASSKSGLPQPQHF. CDR3 DNA: TGTGCCAGCAGCAAGTCAGGTCTTCCTCAGCCCCAGCATTTT.